This TCR beta chain emerged from a study of blood T cell repertoires in COVID-19. Study background: PBMCs, B-cell-depleted T cells, or T cells provided the cDNA or gDNA that made up the material.

Germline CDR1 and CDR2: MNHEY and SVGEGT. V gave up 4 bases and J gave up 0 bases; unmatched junction bases: 1. CDR3 length: 16 amino acids. In the original processing: Nucleated cell counts were estimated from reference gene primer amplification. Profiling relied on immunoSEQ multiplex PCR, and the TCRdb table lists in-frame clones only, not all of them. That table supplies the V and J calls and clone size; D and trimming were determined from the DNA. The sample records some 170,000 clones, 82% being singletons. The chain joins TRBV6-2 or TRBV6-3 to TRBJ2-2; TRBD2 agrees at 11 bases. Source material: peripheral blood. This clonotype was sampled from a woman aged 65 to 85 with acute or convalescent COVID-19. The DNA for the CDR3 is TGTGCCAGCAGTTGGACTAGCGGGCCGAACACCGGGGAGCTGTTTTTT. Residues: CASSWTSGPNTGELFF.